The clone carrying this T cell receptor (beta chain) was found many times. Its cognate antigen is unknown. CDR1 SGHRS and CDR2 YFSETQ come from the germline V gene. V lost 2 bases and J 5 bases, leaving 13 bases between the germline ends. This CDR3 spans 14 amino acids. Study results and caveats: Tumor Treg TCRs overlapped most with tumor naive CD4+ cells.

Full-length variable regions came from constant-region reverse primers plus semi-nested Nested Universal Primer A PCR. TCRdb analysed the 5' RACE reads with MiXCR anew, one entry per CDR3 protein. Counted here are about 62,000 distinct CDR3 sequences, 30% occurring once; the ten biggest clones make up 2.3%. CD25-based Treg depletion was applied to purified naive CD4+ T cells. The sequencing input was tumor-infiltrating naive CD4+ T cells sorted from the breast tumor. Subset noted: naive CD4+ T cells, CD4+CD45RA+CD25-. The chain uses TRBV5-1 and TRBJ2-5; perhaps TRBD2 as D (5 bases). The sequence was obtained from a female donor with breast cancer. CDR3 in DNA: TGCGCCAGCAGCTTAGGAACTAGTGGTGAGACCCAGTACTTC. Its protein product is CASSLGTSGETQYF.